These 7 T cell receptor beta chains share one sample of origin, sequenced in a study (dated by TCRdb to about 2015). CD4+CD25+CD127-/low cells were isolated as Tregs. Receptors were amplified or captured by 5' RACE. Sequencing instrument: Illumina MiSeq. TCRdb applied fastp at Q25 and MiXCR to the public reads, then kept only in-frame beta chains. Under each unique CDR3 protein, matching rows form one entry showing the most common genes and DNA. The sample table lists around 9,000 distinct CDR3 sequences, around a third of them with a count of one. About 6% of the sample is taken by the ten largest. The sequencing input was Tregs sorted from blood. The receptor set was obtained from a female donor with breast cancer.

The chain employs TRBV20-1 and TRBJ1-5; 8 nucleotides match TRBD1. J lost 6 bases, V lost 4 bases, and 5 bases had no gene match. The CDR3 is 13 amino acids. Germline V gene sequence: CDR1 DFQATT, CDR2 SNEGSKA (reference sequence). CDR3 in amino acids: CSAKGQGGQPQHF. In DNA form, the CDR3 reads TGCAGTGCTAAAGGACAGGGCGGTCAGCCCCAGCATTTT.

The CDR3 sequence is CASSLGPGQTYEQYV. CDR3 nucleotides: TGTGCCAGCAGCTTAGGCCCGGGACAGACTTACGAGCAGTACGTC. The chain has TRBV7-2 and TRBJ2-7; 7 nucleotides match TRBD1. Germline CDR1 reads SGHTA; CDR2 reads FQGNSA. This CDR3 spans 15 amino acids. With V trimmed by 1 base and J by 4 bases, 7 bases remained unmatched.

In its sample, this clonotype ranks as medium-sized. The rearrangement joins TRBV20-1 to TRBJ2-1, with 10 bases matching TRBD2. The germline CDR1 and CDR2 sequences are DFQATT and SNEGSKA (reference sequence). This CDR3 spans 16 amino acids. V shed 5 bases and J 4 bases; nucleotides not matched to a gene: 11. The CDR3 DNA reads TGCAGTGCTGCCCGTTTAGCGGGAGGATTGTACAATGAGCAGTTCTTC. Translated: CSAARLAGGLYNEQFF.

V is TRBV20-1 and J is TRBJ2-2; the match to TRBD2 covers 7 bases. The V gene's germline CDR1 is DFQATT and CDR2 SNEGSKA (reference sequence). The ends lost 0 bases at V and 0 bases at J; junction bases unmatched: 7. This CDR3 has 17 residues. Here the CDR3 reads CSARDPTSGTNTGELFF. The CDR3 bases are TGCAGTGCTAGAGATCCCACGAGCGGGACGAACACCGGGGAGCTGTTTTTT.

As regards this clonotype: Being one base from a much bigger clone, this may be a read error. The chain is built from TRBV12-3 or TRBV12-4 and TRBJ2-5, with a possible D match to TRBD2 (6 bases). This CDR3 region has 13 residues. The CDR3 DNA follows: TGTGCCAGCAGTTCCTCGGGAGTGGAGACCCGGTACTTC. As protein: CASSSSGVETRYF.

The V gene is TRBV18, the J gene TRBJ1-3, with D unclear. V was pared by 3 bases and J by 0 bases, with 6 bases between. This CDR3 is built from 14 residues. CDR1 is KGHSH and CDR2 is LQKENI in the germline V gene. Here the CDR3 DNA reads TGTGCCAGCTCACCGACCGGCTCTGGAAACACCATATATTTT. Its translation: CASSPTGSGNTIYF.

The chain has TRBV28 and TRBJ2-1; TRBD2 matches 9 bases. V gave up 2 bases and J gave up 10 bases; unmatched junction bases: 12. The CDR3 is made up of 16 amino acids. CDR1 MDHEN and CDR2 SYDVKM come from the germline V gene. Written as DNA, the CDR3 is TGTGCCAGCAGTTTAGCGGGAGGGCCACAAGTATTAGAGCAGTTCTTC. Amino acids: CASSLAGGPQVLEQFF.